One sample yielded the 31 T cell receptor beta chains listed below, sequenced in a study of cytomegalovirus exposure and HLA in healthy donors. Researchers ran the PCR with 60 Vbeta and 13 Jbeta primers. Here immunoSEQ multiplex PCR was the method, and the copy in TCRdb shows in-frame clones only, minus some. This listing includes 150,000 to 200,000 clones. Input material: PBMCs. The receptors were sampled from a man aged 25 to 40 in good health and CMV-seronegative.

This chain joins TRBV11-3 and TRBJ1-1; D is possibly TRBD1 (5 bases). The CDR3 spans 13 residues. V lost 4 bases to trimming and J lost 4 bases, with 10 bases between them. CDR1 is SGHNT, CDR2 YENEEA, per germline. CDR3 DNA: TGTGCCAGCAGCTGGTGGGGCAGCACTGAAGCTTTCTTT. It yields the protein CASSWWGSTEAFF.

This sequence joins TRBV11-3 and TRBJ2-1, with a weak D call TRBD1 (6 bases). This CDR3 has 15 residues. The V gene lost 6 bases and the J gene lost 1 base, with 13 bases spanning the gap. Germline V lookup: CDR1 SGHNT, CDR2 YENEEA. In DNA, the CDR3 is TGTGCCAGCAGACTAGATACAGGGTCCTACAATGAGCAGTTCTTC. Translation gives CASRLDTGSYNEQFF.

The gene calls are TRBV5-1 and TRBJ2-3, with a tentative D call TRBD2 (6 bases). The CDR3 loop spans 14 amino acids. The germline V gene encodes CDR1 SGHRS and CDR2 YFSETQ. V was pared by 4 bases and J by 6 bases, with 15 bases between. The DNA for the CDR3 is TGCGCCAGCAGCCCCGGGACTCCGGGTGATACGCAGTATTTT. Translating it yields CASSPGTPGDTQYF. The full variable domain, its missing parts supplied by reference TRBV5-1 and TRBJ2-3, is KAGVTQTPRYLIKTRGQQVTLSCSPISGHRSVSWYQQTPGQGLQFLFEYFSETQRNKGNFPGRFSGRQFSNSRSEMNVSTLELGDSALYLCASSPGTPGDTQYFGPGTRLTVL.

The chain employs TRBV7-9 and TRBJ1-2; 9 bases fit TRBD1. The CDR3 extends over 16 amino acids. The V gene end was trimmed by 2 bases and the J gene end by 8 bases; junction bases not matched to a gene: 12. Germline values: CDR1 SEHNR, CDR2 FQNEAQ (reference sequence). The CDR3 nucleotides are TGTGCCAGCAGCTTAAATTGGGGACAGGGCATCGACGGCTACACCTTC. It yields the protein CASSLNWGQGIDGYTF. Combining the CDR3 with reference TRBV7-9 and TRBJ1-2 gives the whole variable domain DTGVSQNPRHKITKRGQNVTFRCDPISEHNRLYWYRQTLGQGPEFLTYFQNEAQLEKSRLLSDRFSAERPKGSFSTLEIQRTEQGDSAMYLCASSLNWGQGIDGYTFGSGTRLTVV.

The rearrangement links TRBV27 to TRBJ2-3; 12 positions agree with TRBD2. Germline CDR1 MNHEY, CDR2 SMNVEV (reference sequence). J was trimmed by 2 bases and V by 2 bases; bases with no gene match: 2. This CDR3 has 16 residues. The DNA of the CDR3 is TGTGCCAGCAGTTTAGGACTAGCGGGGATCACAGATACGCAGTATTTT. This gives the protein CASSLGLAGITDTQYF.

As DNA, the CDR3 is TGCGCCAGCAGCAAGCACAGGGTAGACACTGAAGCTTTCTTT. This codes for CASSKHRVDTEAFF. The rearrangement joins TRBV5-1 to TRBJ1-1; D may be TRBD1 (6 bases). Germline values: CDR1 SGHRS, CDR2 YFSETQ. The CDR3 is 14 residues long. Trimming took off 4 bases at V and 3 bases at J, with 13 bases between the two ends.

This rearrangement joins TRBV11-2 to TRBJ1-1, with D perhaps matching TRBD1 (5 bases). Germline V gene data show CDR1 as SGHAT and CDR2 as FQNNGV. With 1 base removed from V and 2 bases from J, the gap between germline ends came to 8 bases. This CDR3 spans 14 amino acids. The CDR3 is CASSLGWGNTEAFF. CDR3 DNA: TGTGCCAGCAGCTTAGGTTGGGGCAACACTGAAGCTTTCTTT.

CDR3 bases: TGTGCCAGCAGTTTACAAGCGGGAGCGTACGAGCAGTACTTC. It encodes CASSLQAGAYEQYF. J is TRBJ2-7 and V is TRBV28; 8 positions match TRBD2. V dropped 2 bases and J dropped 4; count of bases not matched to a gene: 4. Per the germline V gene, CDR1 is MDHEN and CDR2 is SYDVKM. This CDR3 is built from 14 residues.

The V gene is TRBV12-5, the J gene TRBJ2-7; TRBD2 matches 11 bases. The ends lost 5 bases at V and 2 bases at J; junction bases unmatched: 5. Germline V CDR1 and CDR2: LGHNT, FRNRAP. The CDR3 runs to 15 residues. This chain's CDR3 is CASGPTSGSPYEQYF. The CDR3, as DNA: TGTGCTAGTGGTCCCACTAGCGGGAGCCCCTACGAGCAGTACTTC.

V and J are TRBV27 and TRBJ2-5, with 7 bases identical to TRBD2. The DNA end lines up better with TRBJ2-7; the J call may be wrong. The CDR3 totals 12 residues. Germline V gives CDR1 MNHEY, CDR2 SMNVEV (reference sequence). In DNA, the CDR3 is TGTGCCAGCAGTCGGGGGGCCTACGAGCAGTACTTC. The encoded protein is CASSRGAYEQYF.

The gene calls are TRBV5-1 and TRBJ2-2; D may be TRBD1 (6 bases). Germline CDR1 and CDR2: SGHRS and YFSETQ. The germline V and J ends were trimmed by 4 bases and 4 bases, with 20 bases remaining between them. The CDR3 runs to 17 residues. DNA of the CDR3: TGCGCCAGCAGCGTATTCAGGGGCAGGGGATTCACCGGGGAGCTGTTTTTT. It specifies CASSVFRGRGFTGELFF.

The genes are TRBV7-8 and TRBJ2-2; D might be TRBD2 (7 bases). The CDR3 spans 16 residues. Between the trimmed V and J ends, which lost 0 bases and 5 bases, there was a span of 13 bases. The germline gives CDR1 SGHVS, CDR2 FQNEAQ. CDR3 amino acids: CASSLAGGRNTGELFF. CDR3 DNA sequence: TGTGCCAGCAGCTTAGCGGGGGGGCGCAATACCGGGGAGCTGTTTTTT.

The V and J genes are TRBV5-1 and TRBJ1-4; D is possibly TRBD1 (6 bases). Trimming stripped 4 bases from V and 3 bases from J, with 10 bases between. This CDR3 is built from 14 residues. The V gene's germline CDR1 is SGHRS and CDR2 YFSETQ. The CDR3 protein is CASSRGQSNEKLFF. In nucleotides, the CDR3 is TGCGCCAGCAGCCGTGGACAGTCTAATGAAAAACTGTTTTTT. The full variable domain, its missing parts supplied by reference TRBV5-1 and TRBJ1-4, is KAGVTQTPRYLIKTRGQQVTLSCSPISGHRSVSWYQQTPGQGLQFLFEYFSETQRNKGNFPGRFSGRQFSNSRSEMNVSTLELGDSALYLCASSRGQSNEKLFFGSGTQLSVL.

The rearrangement joins TRBV5-4 to TRBJ1-1; D perhaps matches TRBD1 (6 bases). This CDR3 has 15 residues. Germline CDR1 SGHNT, CDR2 YYREEE (reference sequence). Trimming took 4 bases from V and 3 from J, leaving 16 bases between them. CDR3 coding DNA: TGTGCCAGCAGCCCAGGACAGCGACACTACACTGAAGCTTTCTTT. Translating it yields CASSPGQRHYTEAFF.

V and J are TRBV7-9 and TRBJ1-1; D not resolved. The CDR3 covers 15 residues. With 2 bases removed from V and 1 base from J, the gap between germline ends came to 11 bases. The germline V gene has CDR1 SEHNR and CDR2 FQNEAQ (reference sequence). The CDR3 here is CASSLINLSNTEAFF. The CDR3 DNA is TGTGCCAGCAGCTTAATCAACCTATCGAACACTGAAGCTTTCTTT. Full variable domain (missing parts from reference TRBV7-9 and TRBJ1-1): DTGVSQNPRHKITKRGQNVTFRCDPISEHNRLYWYRQTLGQGPEFLTYFQNEAQLEKSRLLSDRFSAERPKGSFSTLEIQRTEQGDSAMYLCASSLINLSNTEAFFGQGTRLTVV.

The rearrangement joins TRBV2 to TRBJ1-5, with D unresolved. V lost 11 bases to trimming and J lost 5 bases, with 19 bases between them. CDR1 is SNHLY, CDR2 FYNNEI, per germline. This CDR3 has 14 amino acids. The CDR3 protein is CAGSYGWRDQPQHF. CDR3 bases: TGTGCCGGCTCCTACGGGTGGCGTGATCAGCCCCAGCATTTT.

V usage is TRBV9 and J usage is TRBJ2-6; D not resolved. The CDR3 length is 15 residues. CDR1 is SGDLS, CDR2 YYNGEE, per germline. Trimming took 0 bases from V and 0 from J, leaving 4 bases between them. The CDR3 bases are TGTGCCAGCAGCGTAGGACTCTCTGGGGCCAACGTCCTGACTTTC. This encodes CASSVGLSGANVLTF.

This chain uses TRBV5-8 with TRBJ2-2; 8 nucleotides align to TRBD2. CDR3 size: 16 residues. Germline V lookup: CDR1 SGHTS, CDR2 YDEGEE. V was pared by 3 bases and J by 0 bases, with 4 bases of the junction left unmatched. This CDR3 is CASSSSGGTNTGELFF. The CDR3 DNA reads TGTGCCAGCAGCTCCTCGGGGGGGACGAACACCGGGGAGCTGTTTTTT.

CDR3 sequence reads: CASSAAASTDTQYF. DNA for the CDR3: TGCGCCAGCAGTGCCGCGGCTAGCACAGATACGCAGTATTTT. V usage is TRBV10-2 and J usage is TRBJ2-3; unclear D gene. Germline CDR1 reads WSHSY; CDR2 reads SAAADI. V was clipped by 4 bases and J by 0 bases, with 8 bases between them. The CDR3 sequence is 14 residues long.

The chain recombines TRBV7-8 with TRBJ2-1, with 10 bases fitting TRBD1. CDR1 and CDR2 (germline): SGHVS, FQNEAQ. V was clipped by 5 bases and J by 5 bases; unmatched bases: 9. The CDR3 is 16 amino acids. CDR3 protein: CASSPWDRGDHNEQFF. In DNA, the CDR3 is TGTGCCAGCAGCCCCTGGGACAGGGGAGACCACAATGAGCAGTTCTTC.

The V call is TRBV30, the J call TRBJ1-3, with TRBD1 matching 7 bases. Germline V gene data show CDR1 as GTSNPN and CDR2 as SVGIG (reference sequence). This CDR3 region has 15 residues. V lost 6 bases, J lost 2 bases, and 10 bases stayed unmatched. CDR3 protein: CACNQGDWAGNTIYF. The CDR3 DNA sequence: TGTGCCTGTAACCAGGGGGACTGGGCTGGAAACACCATATATTTT. Combining the CDR3 with reference TRBV30 and TRBJ1-3 gives the whole variable domain SQTIHQWPATLVQPVGSPLSLECTVEGTSNPNLYWYRQAAGRGLQLLFYSVGIGQISSEVPQNLSASRPQDRQFILSSKKLLLSDSGFYLCACNQGDWAGNTIYFGEGSWLTVV.

The CDR3 sequence is CASSLSRVTDTQYF. CDR3 sequence (DNA): TGTGCCAGCAGCCTCTCCCGTGTCACAGATACGCAGTATTTT. J is TRBJ2-3 and V is TRBV11-2; D gene ambiguous. The ends were cut back, 5 bases at V and 2 bases at J, with 11 bases in the middle. The CDR3 has 14 residues. Germline V lookup: CDR1 SGHAT, CDR2 FQNNGV.

The J gene is TRBJ1-1, the V gene TRBV5-6; D not resolved. The CDR3 is made up of 11 amino acids. V lost 1 base and J 8 bases, leaving 6 bases between the germline ends. CDR1 and CDR2 from the germline V gene are SGHDT and YYEEEE. The CDR3 sequence: CASSLQEEAFF. CDR3 coding DNA: TGTGCCAGCAGCTTGCAAGAGGAAGCTTTCTTT.

This chain connects TRBV10-3 to TRBJ2-7; D not resolved. V was trimmed by 4 bases and J by 3 bases, leaving 16 bases between them. The CDR3 is 15 amino acids. Germline CDR1 ENHRY, CDR2 SYGVKD. CDR3 DNA sequence: TGTGCCATCAGTGCAAGTCTACTGAAGATCTACGAGCAGTACTTC. Protein sequence: CAISASLLKIYEQYF.

The CDR3 is CASSGQTSGSSETQYF. CDR3 DNA sequence: TGCGCCAGCAGCGGACAGACTAGCGGGAGTTCAGAGACCCAGTACTTC. The genes are TRBV5-1 and TRBJ2-5; 12 nucleotides agree with TRBD2. This CDR3 region has 16 residues. From germline, CDR1 is SGHRS and CDR2 YFSETQ. Trimming removed 4 bases from V and 4 bases from J; junction bases left unmatched: 8. The whole variable domain, filled in from reference TRBV5-1 and TRBJ2-5, reads KAGVTQTPRYLIKTRGQQVTLSCSPISGHRSVSWYQQTPGQGLQFLFEYFSETQRNKGNFPGRFSGRQFSNSRSEMNVSTLELGDSALYLCASSGQTSGSSETQYFGPGTRLLVL.

This chain uses TRBV7-2 with TRBJ1-5; 8 positions match TRBD1. J was trimmed by 1 base and V by 5 bases; bases with no gene match: 4. Germline-derived CDR1 and CDR2 are SGHTA and FQGNSA. The CDR3 is 15 amino acids. For the CDR3, the DNA is TGTGCCAGCAGCGTAAGGACAGGGAGCAATCAGCCCCAGCATTTT. This encodes CASSVRTGSNQPQHF. Based on the CDR3 plus reference TRBV7-2 and TRBJ1-5, the full variable domain is GAGVSQSPSNKVTEKGKDVELRCDPISGHTALYWYRQSLGQGLEFLIYFQGNSAPDKSGLPSDRFSAERTGGSVSTLTIQRTQQEDSAVYLCASSVRTGSNQPQHFGDGTRLSIL.

The rearrangement joins TRBV5-1 to TRBJ2-7, with 7 bases aligning to TRBD1. V lost 3 bases and J lost 2; bases outside the gene matches: 5. CDR3 length: 14 residues. CDR1 and CDR2 from the germline V gene are SGHRS and YFSETQ. The CDR3 loop is CASSYRDSPYEQYF. The CDR3 DNA sequence: TGCGCCAGCAGCTACCGGGACAGTCCCTACGAGCAGTACTTC. Together with reference TRBV5-1 and TRBJ2-7, the CDR3 gives the full variable domain: KAGVTQTPRYLIKTRGQQVTLSCSPISGHRSVSWYQQTPGQGLQFLFEYFSETQRNKGNFPGRFSGRQFSNSRSEMNVSTLELGDSALYLCASSYRDSPYEQYFGPGTRLTVT.

J is TRBJ1-5 and V is TRBV9, with D perhaps TRBD1 (5 bases). This CDR3 has 12 residues. In germline, CDR1 is SGDLS, CDR2 YYNGEE. Trimming cost V 3 bases and J 4 bases, with 5 bases left between them. Here the CDR3 DNA reads TGTGCCAGCAGCGAGGGGAATCAGCCCCAGCATTTT. It translates to CASSEGNQPQHF.

J is TRBJ1-2 and V is TRBV2; D is unclear. The CDR3 runs to 15 residues. The V end was cut by 2 bases, the J end by 4 bases, with 14 bases between. The germline CDR1 and CDR2 sequences are SNHLY and FYNNEI. The CDR3 coding sequence is TGTGCCAGCAGTGAACTCCCATTGAGCGGCTATGGCTACACCTTC. Its protein is CASSELPLSGYGYTF. The full variable domain, completed using reference TRBV2 and TRBJ1-2, is EPEVTQTPSHQVTQMGQEVILRCVPISNHLYFYWYRQILGQKVEFLVSFYNNEISEKSEIFDDQFSVERPDGSNFTLKIRSTKLEDSAMYFCASSELPLSGYGYTFGSGTRLTVV.

This chain joins TRBV18 and TRBJ1-2, with TRBD1 matching over 7 bases. Germline loops: CDR1 KGHSH, CDR2 LQKENI. CDR3 length: 14 residues. The ends lost 3 bases at V and 4 bases at J; junction bases unmatched: 5. CDR3 protein: CASSPDRNSYGYTF. Written as DNA, the CDR3 is TGTGCCAGCTCACCGGACAGGAACTCCTATGGCTACACCTTC.

The chain links TRBV30 to TRBJ2-5; 8 nucleotides align to TRBD1. V lost 1 base and J lost 5; bases outside the gene matches: 9. The germline V gene encodes CDR1 GTSNPN and CDR2 SVGIG (reference sequence). The CDR3 consists of 15 residues. In DNA form, the CDR3 reads TGTGCCTGGAGTGCAGGACAGGGACCTTTTGAGACCCAGTACTTC. Its protein product is CAWSAGQGPFETQYF.